One sample yielded the 18 T cell receptor beta chains listed below, sequenced in a study of shared clonotypes between healthy human individuals. The data were produced by immunoSEQ multiplex PCR, yet TCRdb's version contains in-frame clones alone and is incomplete. The sample records about 980,000 clones, 76% being singletons. Sequenced: memory CD4+ T cells sorted from blood. The subset was: CD45RA-negative fraction. These receptors were collected from a man aged 18-30 years in good health.

This sequence joins TRBV18 and TRBJ2-3; 7 nucleotides agree with TRBD2. In germline, CDR1 is KGHSH, CDR2 LQKENI. With 1 base clipped from V and 4 bases from J, the junction kept 2 bases outside the gene matches. CDR3 size: 14 residues. The CDR3 DNA is TGTGCCAGCTCACCACGGGGGGGAGCAGATACGCAGTATTTT. Protein: CASSPRGGADTQYF.

This chain links TRBV7-2 with TRBJ2-7, with 15 bases lining up with TRBD2. Germline values: CDR1 SGHTA, CDR2 FQGNSA. The junction had 3 bases not matched to a gene; V was cut back by 4 bases and J by 8 bases. CDR3 length equals 14 residues. Here the CDR3 DNA reads TGTGCCAGCAGCTGGACTAGCGGGAGGGATCAGCAGTACTTC. Its protein is CASSWTSGRDQQYF. Using reference TRBV7-2 and TRBJ2-7 for the parts outside the CDR3, the full variable domain is GAGVSQSPSNKVTEKGKDVELRCDPISGHTALYWYRQSLGQGLEFLIYFQGNSAPDKSGLPSDRFSAERTGGSVSTLTIQRTQQEDSAVYLCASSWTSGRDQQYFGPGTRLTVT.

The V call is TRBV7-6, the J call TRBJ2-1, with D perhaps matching TRBD2 (5 bases). This CDR3 has 16 residues. The ends were cut back, 1 base at V and 6 bases at J, with 16 bases in the middle. From germline, CDR1 is SGHVS and CDR2 FNYEAQ. In nucleotides, the CDR3 is TGTGCCAGCAGCTTAGTCAGCCGGGAATTTATCAATGAGCAGTTCTTC. As protein: CASSLVSREFINEQFF. Supplemented by reference TRBV7-6 and TRBJ2-1, the full variable domain reads GAGVSQSPRYKVTKRGQDVALRCDPISGHVSLYWYRQALGQGPEFLTYFNYEAQQDKSGLPNDRFSAERPEGSISTLTIQRTEQRDSAMYRCASSLVSREFINEQFFGPGTRLTVL.

The rearrangement links TRBV2 to TRBJ2-3; maybe TRBD2 (6 bases). The V end was cut by 5 bases, the J end by 7 bases, with 19 bases between. This CDR3 spans 15 amino acids. Germline values: CDR1 SNHLY, CDR2 FYNNEI. The CDR3 DNA is TGTGCCAGCAGTACCAACACGGGCGGGATATATACGCAGTATTTT. Translation: CASSTNTGGIYTQYF.

V and J are TRBV19 and TRBJ1-5; D is ambiguous. Trimming cost V 3 bases and J 1 base, with 19 bases left between them. The germline CDR1 and CDR2 sequences are LNHDA and SQIVND (reference sequence). There are 18 residues in the CDR3. DNA for the CDR3: TGTGCCAGTAGTATTATGGCGGGCAGACGACTGAGCAATCAGCCCCAGCATTTT. Encoded protein: CASSIMAGRRLSNQPQHF.

V is TRBV11-2 and J is TRBJ1-1; a possible D gene is TRBD1 (6 bases). Germline V lookup: CDR1 SGHAT, CDR2 FQNNGV. The CDR3 totals 14 residues. The V gene lost 5 bases and the J gene lost 4 bases, with 14 bases spanning the gap. CDR3 sequence: CASSIQQGTTEAFF. CDR3 coding DNA: TGTGCCAGCAGCATCCAACAGGGAACCACTGAAGCTTTCTTT.

The J gene is TRBJ2-1, the V gene TRBV4-3; 8 nucleotides line up with TRBD1. This CDR3 spans 14 amino acids. Germline lookup yields CDR1 LGHNA and CDR2 YSLEER. V trimming: 0 bases; J trimming: 9 bases; junction bases outside the gene matches: 4. In nucleotides, the CDR3 is TGCGCCAGCAGCCAAGATGGCAGGGGGCGTGAGCAGTTCTTC. Translated: CASSQDGRGREQFF.

This sequence joins TRBV28 and TRBJ1-4; weak D call: TRBD1 (6 bases). Germline-derived CDR1 and CDR2 are MDHEN and SYDVKM. This CDR3 has 15 residues. Between the trimmed V and J ends, which lost 1 base and 4 bases, there was a span of 10 bases. CDR3 protein: CASSLFSRGNEKLFF. CDR3 coding DNA: TGTGCCAGCAGTTTATTCTCCAGGGGTAATGAAAAACTGTTTTTT.

This chain links TRBV5-1 with TRBJ1-6; TRBD1 agrees at 7 bases. The junction had 5 bases not matched to a gene; V was cut back by 4 bases and J by 4 bases. The V gene's germline CDR1 is SGHRS and CDR2 YFSETQ. This CDR3 comprises 15 residues. The CDR3 sequence: CASSVLGQYNSPLHF. The CDR3 coding sequence is TGCGCCAGCAGCGTGCTGGGACAGTATAATTCACCCCTCCACTTT.

The chain has TRBV7-2 and TRBJ2-5, with D uncertain. There are 13 residues in the CDR3. The germline gives CDR1 SGHTA, CDR2 FQGNSA. V was shortened by 5 bases and J by 5 bases, with 12 bases between the two germline ends. CDR3 in amino acids: CASSASFSETQYF. The CDR3 bases are TGTGCCAGCAGCGCCTCCTTTTCTGAGACCCAGTACTTC.

The CDR3 nucleotides are TGTGCCAGCAGTTCCCCGCAGGACGAGCAGTACTTC. Encoded protein: CASSSPQDEQYF. The chain recombines TRBV28 with TRBJ2-7; D unresolved. This CDR3 is 12 amino acids long. Germline V lookup: CDR1 MDHEN, CDR2 SYDVKM. V shed 4 bases and J shed 5 bases, with 9 bases lying between them.

V and J are TRBV5-1 and TRBJ2-1; possibly TRBD1 for D (6 bases). V lost 2 bases, J lost 4 bases, and 13 bases lay in between. This CDR3 region has 15 residues. Germline V gene sequence: CDR1 SGHRS, CDR2 YFSETQ. CDR3 in DNA: TGCGCCAGCAGCTTAGGGGGAAACATGTACAATGAGCAGTTCTTC. Translation: CASSLGGNMYNEQFF.

The gene calls are TRBV15 and TRBJ1-6; D gene uncertain. The CDR3 runs to 14 residues. From germline, CDR1 is LNHNV and CDR2 YYDKDF (reference sequence). Trimming cost V 4 bases and J 7 bases, with 11 bases left between them. The CDR3, as DNA: TGTGCCACCAGCATTGCATCCTCAAATTCACCCCTCCACTTT. Protein sequence: CATSIASSNSPLHF.

The chain is built from TRBV6-5 and TRBJ2-2; D is undetermined. The CDR3 extends over 14 amino acids. Trimming removed 6 bases from V and 5 bases from J, with 13 bases in between. Germline V gene lookup returns CDR1 MNHEY and CDR2 SVGAGI. CDR3 nucleotide sequence: TGTGCCAGCAGCCTACCAACGGGTACCGGGGAGCTGTTTTTT. Translated: CASSLPTGTGELFF.

This chain connects TRBV4-2 to TRBJ2-7, with 8 bases matching TRBD2. J lost 2 bases, V lost 3 bases, and 9 bases had no gene match. Germline loops: CDR1 LGHNA, CDR2 YNFKEQ. The CDR3 runs to 16 residues. CDR3 coding DNA: TGTGCCAGCAGCCACCTTTTCGCGGGGGGCGCCTACGAGCAGTACTTC. Residues: CASSHLFAGGAYEQYF.

This clone was observed a few times. The rearrangement joins TRBV2 to TRBJ1-6; TRBD1 matches at 9 bases. V shed 6 bases, J shed 9 bases, and the junction held 9 bases outside the gene matches. CDR1 is SNHLY and CDR2 is FYNNEI in the germline V gene. The CDR3 extends over 15 amino acids. The CDR3 protein is CASRSWGQGPSPLHF. CDR3 bases: TGTGCCAGCAGGTCCTGGGGACAGGGTCCTTCACCCCTCCACTTT.

In regard to this clone: Other DNA sequences in the sample encode the same CDR3. The genes are TRBV30 and TRBJ1-4; D gene uncertain. V gave up 0 bases and J gave up 8 bases, with 7 bases separating them. The CDR3 extends over 12 amino acids. Germline-derived CDR1 and CDR2 are GTSNPN and SVGIG (reference sequence). Here the CDR3 DNA reads TGTGCCTGGAGTGTAAGGGAAGAAAAACTGTTTTTT. Translated: CAWSVREEKLFF.

This chain uses TRBV5-6 with TRBJ2-5; D is uncertain. CDR1 SGHDT and CDR2 YYEEEE come from the germline V gene. This CDR3 contains 15 residues. The V gene lost 1 base and the J gene lost 5 bases, with 15 bases spanning the gap. In DNA form, the CDR3 reads TGTGCCAGCAGCTTGTTACATGACCCGCCGGAGACCCAGTACTTC. This gives the protein CASSLLHDPPETQYF.